These 27 T cell receptor beta chains were sequenced from one sample in a study of cytomegalovirus exposure and HLA in healthy donors. Use of 60 Vbeta and 13 Jbeta primers characterized the PCR. Generated by immunoSEQ multiplex PCR, the TCRdb table keeps only in-frame clones and is missing some. In the table there are approximately 120,000 clones, about 80% of which are singletons. Input material: PBMCs. Source of these receptors: a female donor in good health and CMV-seronegative.

The rearrangement uses TRBV5-1 and TRBJ2-2; 7 bases fit TRBD2. CDR3 length: 16 amino acids. Looked up from germline, CDR1 is SGHRS and CDR2 is YFSETQ. After removal of 7 bases from V and 6 bases from J, the junction contained 15 bases not matched to a gene. In nucleotides, the CDR3 is TGCGCCAGCGGACGAGGGAGGGACCCCCACGCCGGGGAGCTGTTTTTT. Translating it yields CASGRGRDPHAGELFF.

A few counts support this clone. The chain links TRBV30 to TRBJ1-4; D ambiguous. Germline assignment: CDR1 GTSNPN and CDR2 SVGIG (reference sequence). The germline V and J ends were trimmed by 1 base and 5 bases, with 5 bases remaining between them. This CDR3 has 12 amino acids. The CDR3 DNA reads as TGTGCCTGGAGTGCCCTCAATGAAAAACTGTTTTTT. It encodes CAWSALNEKLFF.

The V and J genes are TRBV7-8 and TRBJ2-3; the match to TRBD2 covers 8 bases. With 4 bases clipped from V and 3 bases from J, the junction kept 12 bases outside the gene matches. The germline CDR1 and CDR2 sequences are SGHVS and FQNEAQ. The length of the CDR3 is 17 residues. The CDR3 DNA is TGTGCCAGCAGCTCGGGACTAGGGAATCTCTGGACAGATACGCAGTATTTT. Its translation is CASSSGLGNLWTDTQYF.

This clone has just one count. The V call is TRBV19, the J call TRBJ1-5; the D is unclear. Trimming took off 0 bases at V and 11 bases at J, with 17 bases between the two ends. Per germline, CDR1 LNHDA and CDR2 SQIVND (reference sequence). This CDR3 spans 15 amino acids. Here the CDR3 DNA reads TGTGCCAGTAGTATAGACTCGGGCCACCCGGGGTCCCAGCATTTT. Its translation is CASSIDSGHPGSQHF.

The rearrangement links TRBV6-1 to TRBJ2-5; a possible D gene is TRBD2 (5 bases). V was cut by 1 base and J by 2 bases, with 8 bases left in between. This CDR3 is built from 14 residues. Germline CDR1 is MNHNS and CDR2 is SASEGT. This CDR3 reads CASSEGAEQETQYF. CDR3 DNA sequence: TGTGCCAGCAGTGAAGGAGCGGAGCAAGAGACCCAGTACTTC.

This clone has just a few counts. The rearrangement joins TRBV2 to TRBJ1-1, with 7 bases fitting TRBD1. V lost 8 bases to trimming and J lost 4 bases; unmatched junction nucleotides: 4. Looked up from germline, CDR1 is SNHLY and CDR2 is FYNNEI. The CDR3 is 12 amino acids. The CDR3 DNA reads as TGTGCCAGCCGAGACAGGGCCACTGAAGCTTTCTTT. The encoded protein is CASRDRATEAFF.

This clone has a single count. One end of the junction fails to match germline, which may point to a read error. The chain is built from TRBV27 and TRBJ2-7, with 8 bases matching TRBD2. CDR1 is MNHEY, CDR2 SMNVEV, per germline (reference sequence). The CDR3 runs 14 residues. Here the CDR3 DNA reads TGTGCCAGCAGTATATCCGGGACTAGCTACGAGCAGTACTTC. It codes for CASSISGTSYEQYF.

This clone was detected once. The chain joins TRBV6-1 to TRBJ2-1; 8 bases fit TRBD2. The trim removed 4 bases at V and 8 bases at J, leaving 7 bases unmatched. The germline V gene encodes CDR1 MNHNS and CDR2 SASEGT. This CDR3 contains 14 residues. For the CDR3, the DNA is TGTGCCAGCAGTGGCAGCGGGGGCCGGGATGAGCAGTTCTTC. Translating it yields CASSGSGGRDEQFF.

This chain links TRBV2 with TRBJ1-1, with a weak D call TRBD1 (6 bases). The CDR3 is 14 residues long. V lost 7 bases to trimming and J lost 0 bases, with 12 bases between them. CDR1 and CDR2 from the germline V gene are SNHLY and FYNNEI. The CDR3 loop reads CASIIGDMNTEAFF. CDR3 bases: TGTGCCAGCATTATCGGGGACATGAACACTGAAGCTTTCTTT.

This clone has a handful of counts. The chain combines TRBV12-5 with TRBJ1-1; unclear D gene. The germline V gene encodes CDR1 LGHNT and CDR2 FRNRAP. Trimming took off 6 bases at V and 11 bases at J, with 19 bases between the two ends. The CDR3 length is 13 residues. CDR3 bases: TGTGCTAGTGGCGACGGAGGAGGGATAGGGGCTTTCTTT. It yields the protein CASGDGGGIGAFF.

This clone was observed a handful of times. The chain uses TRBV6-1 and TRBJ1-6; D ambiguous. The CDR3 is made up of 14 amino acids. V lost 6 bases and J lost 8, with 14 bases in between. CDR1 MNHNS and CDR2 SASEGT come from the germline V gene. The CDR3: CASSPGREDSPLHF. The CDR3 DNA sequence: TGTGCCAGCAGCCCAGGACGGGAGGATTCACCCCTCCACTTT.

The chain employs TRBV9 and TRBJ2-2; 8 bases match TRBD2. This CDR3 comprises 16 residues. The V gene's germline CDR1 is SGDLS and CDR2 YYNGEE. The ends lost 3 bases at V and 0 bases at J; junction bases unmatched: 4. The CDR3 loop reads CASSEVAGTNTGELFF. CDR3 coding DNA: TGTGCCAGCAGCGAGGTAGCGGGGACGAACACCGGGGAGCTGTTTTTT.

The V and J genes are TRBV9 and TRBJ2-7; 9 bases map to TRBD1. V was pared by 1 base and J by 2 bases, with 10 bases of the junction left unmatched. This CDR3 has 17 amino acids. Germline V lookup: CDR1 SGDLS, CDR2 YYNGEE. CDR3 nucleotides: TGTGCCAGCAGCGTATCACAGAGGACAGGGGAGACCTACGAGCAGTACTTC. As protein: CASSVSQRTGETYEQYF. Filled out from reference TRBV9 and TRBJ2-7, the complete variable domain reads DSGVTQTPKHLITATGQRVTLRCSPRSGDLSVYWYQQSLDQGLQFLIQYYNGEERAKGNILERFSAQQFPDLHSELNLSSLELGDSALYFCASSVSQRTGETYEQYFGPGTRLTVT.

Only a few counts were recorded for this clone. The chain joins TRBV12-5 to TRBJ1-5, with D unclear. The CDR3 sequence is 11 residues long. With 5 bases removed from V and 6 bases from J, the gap between germline ends came to 5 bases. The germline V gene encodes CDR1 LGHNT and CDR2 FRNRAP. The CDR3 DNA reads TGTGCTAGTGGTACTGGTCAGCCCCAGCATTTT. Amino acid sequence: CASGTGQPQHF.

The rearrangement uses TRBV7-9 and TRBJ2-5; 7 nucleotides align to TRBD1. The J call may not be correct, given that the DNA end is closer to TRBJ2-7. Germline values: CDR1 SEHNR, CDR2 FQNEAQ (reference sequence). The CDR3 runs to 16 residues. The CDR3 bases are TGTGCCAGCAGCCAATTGCCGGGACAGCAAAGATACGAGCAGTACTTC. This codes for CASSQLPGQQRYEQYF.

This clone was detected a few times. This chain links TRBV5-1 with TRBJ1-1; no clear D gene. Trimming left V 0 bases short and J 4 bases short, with 10 bases between. Germline V CDR1 and CDR2: SGHRS, YFSETQ. The CDR3 runs to 14 residues. CDR3 residues: CASSLEPVGTEAFF. The CDR3 coding sequence is TGCGCCAGCAGCTTGGAGCCTGTTGGCACTGAAGCTTTCTTT.

The chain carries TRBV30 and TRBJ1-5, with a possible D match to TRBD1 (5 bases). CDR1 is GTSNPN and CDR2 is SVGIG in the germline V gene (reference sequence). There are 13 residues in the CDR3. V lost 3 bases to trimming and J lost 5 bases, with 11 bases between them. CDR3 region: CAWSGGSDQPQHF. As DNA, the CDR3 is TGTGCCTGGAGCGGGGGTTCAGATCAGCCCCAGCATTTT.

The chain uses TRBV20-1 and TRBJ1-2; D is undetermined. This CDR3 is built from 11 residues. Germline assignment: CDR1 DFQATT and CDR2 SNEGSKA (reference sequence). V was shortened by 7 bases and J by 6 bases, with 12 bases between the two germline ends. The CDR3 sequence is CSGTADNGYTF. The CDR3 nucleotides read TGCAGTGGCACAGCCGACAATGGCTACACCTTC.

J is TRBJ2-3 and V is TRBV5-8; 12 bases align to TRBD1. The CDR3 spans 16 residues. Germline CDR1 SGHTS, CDR2 YDEGEE. The V and J ends lost 4 bases and 4 bases, in that order; junction bases with no gene match: 7. CDR3 sequence (DNA): TGTGCCAGCAGCATGGGGACAGGGGGCCAAGCAGATACGCAGTATTTT. Translating it yields CASSMGTGGQADTQYF.

The table lists this clone with a count of one. V gene TRBV19 combines with J gene TRBJ2-3, with 7 bases identical to TRBD2. Germline assignment: CDR1 LNHDA and CDR2 SQIVND (reference sequence). The V gene end was trimmed by 5 bases and the J gene end by 4 bases; junction bases not matched to a gene: 9. This CDR3 contains 15 residues. CDR3 nucleotide sequence: TGTGCCAGTAGTCAGACGGGGGAGGGTGCAGATACGCAGTATTTT. Translation: CASSQTGEGADTQYF.

The CDR3 DNA reads as TGTGCCAGCAGTGCGGGACAGGGAGAGGGGATAGCCAAAAACATTCAGTACTTC. Protein product: CASSAGQGEGIAKNIQYF. The chain employs TRBV25-1 and TRBJ2-4; 9 bases line up with TRBD1. This CDR3 region has 18 residues. The germline V gene has CDR1 MGHDK and CDR2 SYGVNS. With 4 bases clipped from V and 0 bases from J, the junction kept 10 bases outside the gene matches.

The rearrangement links TRBV2 to TRBJ2-3; 7 positions agree with TRBD2. The length of the CDR3 is 15 residues. V was clipped by 4 bases and J by 3 bases; unmatched bases: 7. From germline, CDR1 is SNHLY and CDR2 FYNNEI. DNA of the CDR3: TGTGCCAGCAGTGGAGGTAGCGGGTTAACAGATACGCAGTATTTT. It encodes CASSGGSGLTDTQYF.

In its sample, this clone was seen a few times. The chain has TRBV6-1 and TRBJ1-2, with D maybe TRBD1 (6 bases). The V gene lost 6 bases and the J gene lost 4 bases, with 15 bases spanning the gap. The CDR3 is 14 amino acids. Germline V gene lookup returns CDR1 MNHNS and CDR2 SASEGT. CDR3 amino acids: CASRQGGLGYGYTF. The DNA for the CDR3 is TGTGCCAGCAGACAGGGCGGATTGGGCTATGGCTACACCTTC.

The chain couples TRBV10-2 to TRBJ1-1; TRBD1 matches at 8 bases. Looked up from germline, CDR1 is WSHSY and CDR2 is SAAADI. Trimming took 6 bases from V and 3 from J; bases not matched to a gene: 3. The CDR3 covers 13 residues. In nucleotides, the CDR3 is TGCGCCAGCAGCGAGGACAGGGACACTGAAGCTTTCTTT. It codes for CASSEDRDTEAFF.

V is TRBV5-1 and J is TRBJ2-3, with a weak D call TRBD2 (5 bases). Germline V gene lookup returns CDR1 SGHRS and CDR2 YFSETQ. The CDR3 spans 15 residues. Trimming pared 4 bases from V and 4 bases from J, leaving 16 bases between. The CDR3 sequence: CASSGLRKEADTQYF. The DNA of the CDR3 is TGCGCCAGCAGCGGCCTTAGGAAGGAGGCAGATACGCAGTATTTT. The full variable domain, completed using reference TRBV5-1 and TRBJ2-3, is KAGVTQTPRYLIKTRGQQVTLSCSPISGHRSVSWYQQTPGQGLQFLFEYFSETQRNKGNFPGRFSGRQFSNSRSEMNVSTLELGDSALYLCASSGLRKEADTQYFGPGTRLTVL.

This sequence joins TRBV7-8 and TRBJ2-1, with 7 bases matching TRBD1. Germline-derived CDR1 and CDR2 are SGHVS and FQNEAQ. V lost 7 bases and J lost 4; bases outside the gene matches: 10. This CDR3 spans 15 amino acids. The CDR3 DNA sequence: TGTGCCAGCAATCCGGTGGGGACAGCATACAATGAGCAGTTCTTC. As protein: CASNPVGTAYNEQFF.

The chain uses TRBV2 and TRBJ1-1, with TRBD1 identical over 7 bases. CDR1 and CDR2 from the germline V gene are SNHLY and FYNNEI. This CDR3 is built from 11 residues. The ends lost 4 bases at V and 10 bases at J; junction bases unmatched: 3. The CDR3 protein is CASSVGQRAFF. The CDR3 nucleotides are TGTGCCAGCAGTGTGGGACAGCGAGCTTTCTTT.